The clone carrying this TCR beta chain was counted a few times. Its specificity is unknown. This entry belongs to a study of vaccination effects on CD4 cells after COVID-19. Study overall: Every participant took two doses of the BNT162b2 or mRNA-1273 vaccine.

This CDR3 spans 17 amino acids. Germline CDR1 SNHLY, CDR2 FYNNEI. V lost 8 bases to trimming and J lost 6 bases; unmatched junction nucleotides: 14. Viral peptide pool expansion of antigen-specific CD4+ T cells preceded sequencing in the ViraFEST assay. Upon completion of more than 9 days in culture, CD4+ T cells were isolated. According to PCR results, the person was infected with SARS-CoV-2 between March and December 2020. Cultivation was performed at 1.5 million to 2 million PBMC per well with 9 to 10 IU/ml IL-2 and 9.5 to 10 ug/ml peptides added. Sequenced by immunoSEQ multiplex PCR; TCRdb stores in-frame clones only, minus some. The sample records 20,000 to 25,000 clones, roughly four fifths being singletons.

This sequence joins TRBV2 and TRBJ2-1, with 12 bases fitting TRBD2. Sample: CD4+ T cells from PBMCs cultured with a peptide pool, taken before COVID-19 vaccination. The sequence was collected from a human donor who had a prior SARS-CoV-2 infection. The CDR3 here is CASLPRGALAGGNEQFF. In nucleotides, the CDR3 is TGTGCCAGCCTTCCCAGGGGAGCACTAGCGGGAGGCAATGAGCAGTTCTTC. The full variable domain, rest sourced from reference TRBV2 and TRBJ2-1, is EPEVTQTPSHQVTQMGQEVILRCVPISNHLYFYWYRQILGQKVEFLVSFYNNEISEKSEIFDDQFSVERPDGSNFTLKIRSTKLEDSAMYFCASLPRGALAGGNEQFFGPGTRLTVL.